The sequence of this TCR beta chain was determined in a study of OX40 agonist ivuxolimab in advanced cancers. The CDR3 sequence is 13 residues long. V lost 6 bases, J lost 3 bases, and 2 bases stayed unmatched. Germline V CDR1 and CDR2: SGHTA, FQGNSA. This clone was seen just once. Sequencing used immunoSEQ multiplex PCR; TCRdb keeps in-frame clones, though not all of them. The table records 60,000 to 90,000 clones, around 80% of them present only once. The sample consisted of CD4+ or CD8+ T cells sorted from blood, taken in a trial of the OX40 agonist ivuxolimab. This rearrangement joins TRBV7-2 to TRBJ1-1, with TRBD1 identical over 9 bases. This sequence was found in an adult with an advanced solid tumor such as melanoma, head and neck, liver or kidney cancer. The CDR3 protein is CASRNRGHTEAFF. The CDR3, as DNA: TGTGCCAGCAGAAACAGGGGGCACACTGAAGCTTTCTTT.